The TCR beta chain described here comes from a study of metastatic and nonmetastatic thyroid tumors. Using MiXCR, TCRdb reanalyzed the PCR reads. The sample has 30,000 to 35,000 clones; around 23% are singletons. Trimming took 5 bases from V and 7 from J, leaving 7 bases between them. In germline, CDR1 is SGHDT, CDR2 YYEEEE. This CDR3 has 11 amino acids. This clone showed up many times. Before thyroid surgery, none of the patients had received any treatment. The rearrangement uses TRBV5-6 and TRBJ2-1; the D is unclear. The sequencing input was tumor tissue. This clonotype was obtained from a male donor with papillary thyroid cancer or a benign thyroid nodule (not recorded which). Some clones in this sample may be carry-over from other donors' samples. CDR3 amino acids: CASRDRNEQFF. CDR3 bases: TGTGCCAGCAGGGATAGGAATGAGCAGTTCTTC.